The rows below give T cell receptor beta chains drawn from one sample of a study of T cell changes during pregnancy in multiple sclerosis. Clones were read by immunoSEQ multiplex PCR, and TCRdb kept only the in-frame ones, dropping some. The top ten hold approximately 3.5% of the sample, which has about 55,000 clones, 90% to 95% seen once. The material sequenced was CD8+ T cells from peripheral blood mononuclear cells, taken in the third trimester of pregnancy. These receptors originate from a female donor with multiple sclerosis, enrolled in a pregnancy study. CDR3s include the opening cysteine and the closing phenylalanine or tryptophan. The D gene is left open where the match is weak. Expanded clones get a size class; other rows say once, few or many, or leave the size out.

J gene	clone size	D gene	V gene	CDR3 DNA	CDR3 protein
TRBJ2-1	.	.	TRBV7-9	TGTGCCAGCGACGGGGGCAATGAGCAGTTCTTC	CASDGGNEQFF
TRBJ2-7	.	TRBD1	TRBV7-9	TGTGCCAGCAGCCGAAGGGACAGCCACGAGCAGTACTTC	CASSRRDSHEQYF
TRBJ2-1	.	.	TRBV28	TGTGCCAGCAGTCCCACAGGGGAGGTAAATGAGCAGTTCTTC	CASSPTGEVNEQFF
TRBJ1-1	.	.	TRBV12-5	TGTGCTAGTGGAAAAACACGGAACACTGAAGCTTTCTTT	CASGKTRNTEAFF
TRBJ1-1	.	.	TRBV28	TGTGCCAGCAGACTCCGGCGGGATGAAGCTTTCTTT	CASRLRRDEAFF
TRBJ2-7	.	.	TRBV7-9	TGTGCCAGCAGCCACCCCAGCTCCTACGAGCAGTACTTC	CASSHPSSYEQYF
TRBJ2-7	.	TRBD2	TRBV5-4	TGTGCCGTCGGCGGGAGGGACTCCTACGAGCAGTACTTC	CAVGGRDSYEQYF
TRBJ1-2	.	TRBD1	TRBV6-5	TGTGCCAGCAGTTCCGGGACAGGGGGCGCGGGCTACACCTTC	CASSSGTGGAGYTF
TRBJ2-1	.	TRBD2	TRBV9	TGTGCCAGCAGCGTAGGACTAGCGCCTACCTACAATGAGCAGTTCTTC	CASSVGLAPTYNEQFF
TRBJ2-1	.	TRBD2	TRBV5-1	TGCGCCAGCAGCGCCTTACTAGCGGGAGGGGCTGAGCAGTTCTTC	CASSALLAGGAEQFF
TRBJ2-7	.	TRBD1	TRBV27	TGTGCCAGCAGATCCTTAGGGACAGGGGCCTACGAGCAGTACTTC	CASRSLGTGAYEQYF
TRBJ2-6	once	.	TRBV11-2	TGTGCCAGCAGCTTAGATCGTTGGGGCTCCGGGGCCAACGTCCTGACTTTC	CASSLDRWGSGANVLTF
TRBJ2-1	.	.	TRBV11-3	TGTGCCAGCAGCTTAGATCCGCGAAGTGAGCAGTTCTTC	CASSLDPRSEQFF
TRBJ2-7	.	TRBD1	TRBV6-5	TGTGCCAGCAGTTTCTTACAGGGGGACGAGCAGTACTTC	CASSFLQGDEQYF
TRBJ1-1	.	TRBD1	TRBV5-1	TGCGCCAGCAGCCCGTTAAAGGGACAGGGGGACACTGAAGCTTTCTTT	CASSPLKGQGDTEAFF
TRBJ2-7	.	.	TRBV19	TGTGCCAGTAGCAGACTACTAGCAGGGGGTACCTACGAGCAGTACTTC	CASSRLLAGGTYEQYF
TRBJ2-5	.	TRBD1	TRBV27	TGTGCCAGCAGTCACCGGACAGGGGTAGAAGAGACCCAGTACTTC	CASSHRTGVEETQYF
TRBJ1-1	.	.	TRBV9	TGTGCCAGCAGCCTACAAGACGGAGACACTGAAGCTTTCTTT	CASSLQDGDTEAFF
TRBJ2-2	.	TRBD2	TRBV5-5	TGTGCCAGCAGCACGGGACTAGCGGGGAAGAACACCGGGGAGCTGTTTTTT	CASSTGLAGKNTGELFF
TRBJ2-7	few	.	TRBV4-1	TGCGCCAGCAGCCAAGAACAGGGCCCCCTCTACGAGCAGTACTTC	CASSQEQGPLYEQYF